A selection of T cell receptor beta chains follows, all from one sample in a study of T cell responses to AZD1222 COVID-19 vaccine. This table comes from immunoSEQ multiplex PCR, and its TCRdb copy is limited to in-frame clones, with some not included. This sample has tens of thousands of clones; roughly 87% occur once, and the top ten carry roughly 17%. The sample in question was peripheral blood, obtained on day 0 of AZD1222 vaccination. Every receptor here comes from an adult in good health. The CDR3 runs from the conserved cysteine through the conserved F or W. The D gene is left open where the match is weak. Expanded clones get a size class; other rows say once, few or many, or leave the size out.

D: TRBD2
size: few
V: TRBV5-1
J: TRBJ2-1
DNA: TGCGCCAGCAGCGCGACCGGGACTAGCGGCCCGAATGAGCAGTTCTTC
CDR3: CASSATGTSGPNEQFF

D: TRBD1
size: few
V: TRBV30
J: TRBJ1-2
DNA: TGTGCCTGGAGAGACAGGGGTACCTATGGCTACACCTTC
CDR3: CAWRDRGTYGYTF

D: TRBD2
size: NA
V: TRBV11-3
J: TRBJ2-1
DNA: TGTGCCAGCAGCTTTGCGGGAGCTTACAATGAGCAGTTCTTC
CDR3: CASSFAGAYNEQFF

D: TRBD2
size: NA
V: TRBV19
J: TRBJ2-3
DNA: TGTGCCAGTAGACCCCTAGCGGGAGGGCCCACAGATACGCAGTATTTT
CDR3: CASRPLAGGPTDTQYF

D: NA
size: NA
V: TRBV18
J: TRBJ2-5
DNA: TGTGCCAGCTCACCACCGGTCCAGGGGAGAGAGACCCAGTACTTC
CDR3: CASSPPVQGRETQYF

D: NA
size: NA
V: TRBV20-1
J: TRBJ2-1
DNA: TGCAGTGCTAGTAGGCAGAACAATGAGCAGTTCTTC
CDR3: CSASRQNNEQFF

D: NA
size: NA
V: TRBV19
J: TRBJ1-1
DNA: TGTGCCAGTAGTGAGGGGGGTTGGACTGAAGCTTTCTTT
CDR3: CASSEGGWTEAFF

D: NA
size: once
V: TRBV5-1
J: TRBJ2-5
DNA: TGCGCCAGCAGCTTGGGAGGGGTTCGAGAGACCCAGTACTTC
CDR3: CASSLGGVRETQYF

D: NA
size: NA
V: TRBV7-6
J: TRBJ1-2
DNA: TGTGCCAGCACCAACCCAGGACACGATTATGGCTACACCTTC
CDR3: CASTNPGHDYGYTF

D: TRBD2
size: NA
V: TRBV5-6
J: TRBJ2-7
DNA: TGTGCCAGCAGCTGGGGACTAGCGGGGTACGAGCAGTACTTC
CDR3: CASSWGLAGYEQYF

D: NA
size: once
V: TRBV6-4
J: TRBJ2-1
DNA: TGTGCCAGCAGTGACTCGATTGGGGGACTGGCTCCCTACAATGAGCAGTTCTTC
CDR3: CASSDSIGGLAPYNEQFF

D: NA
size: NA
V: TRBV12-3/TRBV12-4
J: TRBJ2-1
DNA: TGTGCCAGCAGTTTTCTAGCTCCGAATGAGCAGTTCTTC
CDR3: CASSFLAPNEQFF

D: NA
size: NA
V: TRBV27
J: TRBJ1-1
DNA: TGTGCCAGCAGCGGGACTTCCCCGATGAACACTGAAGCTTTCTTT
CDR3: CASSGTSPMNTEAFF

D: TRBD2
size: once
V: TRBV5-1
J: TRBJ2-3
DNA: TGCGCCAGCAGCTCTGGACTAGCGCGCACAGATACGCAGTATTTT
CDR3: CASSSGLARTDTQYF

D: NA
size: once
V: TRBV19
J: TRBJ1-5
DNA: TGTGCCAGTAGTATATTACAGGGATTGTATAGCAATCAGCCCCAGCATTTT
CDR3: CASSILQGLYSNQPQHF

D: TRBD1
size: NA
V: TRBV6-4
J: TRBJ1-1
DNA: TGTGCCAGCAGGAGGGACAGGGGTAACACTGAAGCTTTCTTT
CDR3: CASRRDRGNTEAFF

D: TRBD1
size: few
V: TRBV2
J: TRBJ1-2
DNA: TGTGCCAGCAGCGGGACAGGGGGCGGCTATGGCTACACCTTC
CDR3: CASSGTGGGYGYTF

D: NA
size: NA
V: TRBV11-2
J: TRBJ1-2
DNA: TGTGCCAGCAGGCAGGACTATGGCTACACCTTC
CDR3: CASRQDYGYTF

D: NA
size: NA
V: TRBV7-2
J: TRBJ1-3
DNA: TGTGCCAGCAGCTGGGACGGTAATCCTGGAAACACCATATATTTT
CDR3: CASSWDGNPGNTIYF

D: NA
size: NA
V: TRBV11-1
J: TRBJ1-2
DNA: TGTGCCAGCAGTTCAGAGGGGTATGGCTACACCTTC
CDR3: CASSSEGYGYTF

D: NA
size: NA
V: TRBV6-5
J: TRBJ1-6
DNA: TGTGCCAGCAGTTCCCCCACACAGGGAGGAGGGTCACCCCTCCACTTT
CDR3: CASSSPTQGGGSPLHF

D: NA
size: NA
V: TRBV5-1
J: TRBJ2-2
DNA: TGCGCCAGCAGCTTGGAACGGACCGGGGAGCTGTTTTTT
CDR3: CASSLERTGELFF

D: NA
size: NA
V: TRBV5-1
J: TRBJ2-1
DNA: TGCGCCAGCAGCTTGGGGACCGGGCGAGACAATGAGCAGTTCTTC
CDR3: CASSLGTGRDNEQFF

D: NA
size: NA
V: TRBV7-2
J: TRBJ2-7
DNA: TGTGCCAGCAGCCCAAGCCAGGGGCCCTACGAGCAGTACTTC
CDR3: CASSPSQGPYEQYF

D: NA
size: once
V: TRBV19
J: TRBJ2-7
DNA: TGTGCCAGTAGTAGCCCCGGGGGCGGCGAGCAGTACTTC
CDR3: CASSSPGGGEQYF

D: NA
size: NA
V: TRBV11-1
J: TRBJ2-5
DNA: TGTGCCAGCAGCTTAGGGGCTTCCAGACAAGAGACCCAGTACTTC
CDR3: CASSLGASRQETQYF

D: TRBD1
size: NA
V: TRBV7-9
J: TRBJ2-5
DNA: TGTGCCAGCAGTCATACAGGGGGCGAAGAGACCCAGTACTTC
CDR3: CASSHTGGEETQYF

D: TRBD1
size: NA
V: TRBV19
J: TRBJ1-5
DNA: TGTGCCAGTAGTCCGGGACAGGGTTATCAGCCCCAGCATTTT
CDR3: CASSPGQGYQPQHF

D: NA
size: NA
V: TRBV5-1
J: TRBJ2-1
DNA: TGCGCCAGCAGCACCTCGCGGGTCGGAGGGTACAATGAGCAGTTCTTC
CDR3: CASSTSRVGGYNEQFF

D: NA
size: NA
V: TRBV6-5
J: TRBJ1-1
DNA: TGTGCCAGCAGTTACTCGAGGTCCGGGATAGCTTTCTTT
CDR3: CASSYSRSGIAFF

D: NA
size: NA
V: TRBV6-6
J: TRBJ1-5
DNA: TGTGCCGGAGGGGGTTTTAGTAGCAATCAGCCCCAGCATTTT
CDR3: CAGGGFSSNQPQHF

D: NA
size: NA
V: TRBV7-2
J: TRBJ1-3
DNA: TGTGCCAGCAGCTTTTTAGGAGGCCAGCCCGGAAACACCATATATTTT
CDR3: CASSFLGGQPGNTIYF

D: NA
size: NA
V: TRBV5-1
J: TRBJ2-5
DNA: TGCGCCAGCAGCTTGGGGACTCATCAAGAGACCCAGTACTTC
CDR3: CASSLGTHQETQYF

D: NA
size: NA
V: TRBV14
J: TRBJ1-1
DNA: TGTGCCAGCAGCCTGAATTGGGGGAACACTGAAGCTTTCTTT
CDR3: CASSLNWGNTEAFF

D: TRBD2
size: NA
V: TRBV6-6
J: TRBJ2-7
DNA: TGTGCCAGCAGTCCCCATTTGGTAATAGCGGGATCCCCCTACGAGCAGTACTTC
CDR3: CASSPHLVIAGSPYEQYF

D: NA
size: NA
V: TRBV4-1
J: TRBJ2-3
DNA: TGCGCCAGCAGCCAAGACAGGGGGAGCGGGACTAGTGGGGATACGCAGTATTTT
CDR3: CASSQDRGSGTSGDTQYF

D: NA
size: NA
V: TRBV11-2
J: TRBJ2-7
DNA: TGTGCCAGCAGCCTCTCTCGGGGCCCCTCCTACGAGCAGTACTTC
CDR3: CASSLSRGPSYEQYF

D: TRBD2
size: few
V: TRBV5-5
J: TRBJ2-2
DNA: TGTGCCAGCAGCTTTACGGGACTAGCGGGAGGGGGGGAGACCGGGGAGCTGTTTTTT
CDR3: CASSFTGLAGGGETGELFF

D: TRBD1
size: NA
V: TRBV5-6
J: TRBJ1-1
DNA: TGTGCCAGCAGCTTAGGGGGTACAGGGGTGAACACTGAAGCTTTCTTT
CDR3: CASSLGGTGVNTEAFF

D: NA
size: NA
V: TRBV29-1
J: TRBJ1-5
DNA: TGCAGCGTTGAAAGGGGGGATGGGCCCCAGCATTTT
CDR3: CSVERGDGPQHF

D: NA
size: few
V: TRBV28
J: TRBJ2-2
DNA: TGTGCCAGCAGTTTACCGGGTGGGAGGTCGAACACCGGGGAGCTGTTTTTT
CDR3: CASSLPGGRSNTGELFF

D: NA
size: NA
V: TRBV9
J: TRBJ2-5
DNA: TGTGCCAGCAGCGTAGGACTAGAAGAGACCCAGTACTTC
CDR3: CASSVGLEETQYF